This T cell receptor beta chain was captured in a study of CD8 T cells in ankylosing spondylitis. General observations from the study: According to the report, clones linked to the disease were significantly enriched in matched synovial fluid samples taken from ankylosing spondylitis patients.

In TCRdb, the 5' RACE reads were re-called with MiXCR into one record per CDR3 protein. The table records around 150,000 distinct CDR3 sequences, roughly 11% of them present only once. The germline CDR1 and CDR2 sequences are SNHLY and FYNNEI. The length of the CDR3 is 12 residues. About this clonotype: Its cognate antigen is unknown. Relative to the germline gene, one junction end is altered; a read error may explain this.

The gene calls are TRBV2 and TRBJ2-1, with D perhaps TRBD1 or TRBD2 (5 bases each). This TCR came from a female donor with ankylosing spondylitis or in good health (not recorded which). The source material was blood, either unsorted or a sorted T cell fraction (not recorded which). The CDR3 DNA reads TGTGCCAGCAGAACACCGGGGACGACCGCTGTCTTC. Protein product: CASRTPGTTAVF.